A selection of T cell receptor beta chains follows, all from one sample in a study of shared clonotypes between healthy human individuals. Clones were sequenced by immunoSEQ multiplex PCR, and TCRdb holds only the in-frame ones, with some missing. The sample has about a million clones; 77% are singletons. Sequenced material: memory CD4+ T cells from PBMCs. These receptors were obtained from a man aged 18-30 years in good health. Some clones in this sample may be carry-over from other donors' samples. Each CDR3 is given with its conserved first and last residue. D genes are given only for firm matches. Clone sizes are given selectively: once, few, many, or a class where the clone is expanded.

NA,NA,TRBJ2-3,TRBV5-1,CASGMQQGSADTQYF,TGCGCCAGCGGCATGCAACAGGGAAGCGCAGATACGCAGTATTTT
NA,NA,TRBJ1-3,TRBV5-1,CASSLDSSLAGNTIYF,TGCGCCAGCAGCTTGGACTCCTCACTGGCTGGAAACACCATATATTTT
once,NA,TRBJ2-1,TRBV27,CASSPYFGSSYNEQFF,TGTGCCAGCAGTCCATACTTCGGGAGCTCCTACAATGAGCAGTTCTTC
NA,NA,TRBJ2-7,TRBV18,CASSRGGPYEQYF,TGTGCCAGCTCACGGGGGGGGCCCTACGAGCAGTACTTC
NA,TRBD2,TRBJ2-6,TRBV9,CASSALRGGSSGANVLTF,TGTGCCAGCAGCGCTCTCCGGGGGGGAAGCTCTGGGGCCAACGTCCTGACTTTC
NA,TRBD1,TRBJ2-5,TRBV2,CASRDRQGAGETQYF,TGTGCCAGCAGGGATCGACAGGGGGCAGGGGAGACCCAGTACTTC
NA,TRBD1,TRBJ1-2,TRBV6-1,CASNLGQGVAYGYTF,TGTGCCAGCAATCTAGGACAGGGGGTGGCCTATGGCTACACCTTC
NA,NA,TRBJ1-3,TRBV6-5,CASSPIFTSGNTIYF,TGTGCCAGCAGTCCTATTTTCACCTCTGGAAACACCATATATTTT
once,TRBD1,TRBJ2-7,TRBV2,CASSGTGGVEQYF,TGTGCCAGCAGTGGGACAGGGGGCGTAGAGCAGTACTTC
NA,TRBD2,TRBJ2-3,TRBV18,CASSPGTSGITDTQYF,TGTGCCAGCTCACCAGGGACTAGCGGGATTACAGATACGCAGTATTTT
NA,TRBD1,TRBJ1-4,TRBV30,CACSDRGLIKLFF,TGTGCCTGCTCGGACAGGGGACTCATAAAACTGTTTTTT